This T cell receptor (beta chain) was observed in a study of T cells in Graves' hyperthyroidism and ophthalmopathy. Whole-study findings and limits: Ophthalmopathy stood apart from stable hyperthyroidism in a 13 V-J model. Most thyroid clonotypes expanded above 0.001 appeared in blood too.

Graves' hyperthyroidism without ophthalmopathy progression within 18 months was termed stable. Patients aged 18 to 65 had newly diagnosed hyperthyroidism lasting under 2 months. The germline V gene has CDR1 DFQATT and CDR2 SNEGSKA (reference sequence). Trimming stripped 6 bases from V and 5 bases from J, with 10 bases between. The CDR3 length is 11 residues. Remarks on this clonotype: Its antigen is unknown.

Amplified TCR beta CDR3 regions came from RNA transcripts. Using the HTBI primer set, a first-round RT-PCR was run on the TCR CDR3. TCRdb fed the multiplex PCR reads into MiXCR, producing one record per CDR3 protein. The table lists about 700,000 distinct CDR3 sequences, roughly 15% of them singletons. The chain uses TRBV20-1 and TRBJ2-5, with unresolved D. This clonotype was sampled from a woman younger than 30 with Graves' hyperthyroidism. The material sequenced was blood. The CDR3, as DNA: TGCAGTGCAAAATCCCGTGAGACCCAGTACTTC. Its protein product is CSAKSRETQYF.